These 23 T cell receptor beta chains came from one sample sequenced in a study of blood T cell repertoires in COVID-19. Sequenced by immunoSEQ multiplex PCR; TCRdb stores in-frame clones only, minus some. In the table there are some 190,000 clones, 88% of which are singletons. The sequenced material came from peripheral blood. The receptor source for this set is a man aged 18 to 35 with active or convalescent COVID-19.

The chain couples TRBV27 to TRBJ2-1; 14 positions agree with TRBD2. The CDR3 totals 20 residues. Germline loops: CDR1 MNHEY, CDR2 SMNVEV (reference sequence). With 4 bases clipped from V and 1 base from J, the junction kept 12 bases outside the gene matches. CDR3 sequence: CASSSYTGTSGRGSYNEQFF. The CDR3 bases are TGTGCCAGCAGTTCTTATACCGGGACTAGCGGGAGAGGGTCCTACAATGAGCAGTTCTTC.

The chain couples TRBV7-8 to TRBJ1-1; no clear D. The CDR3 loop spans 14 amino acids. V gave up 1 base and J gave up 1 base, with 7 bases separating them. In germline, CDR1 is SGHVS, CDR2 FQNEAQ. CDR3 bases: TGTGCCAGCAGCTTAGGTTTTCAGAACACTGAAGCTTTCTTT. Translation gives CASSLGFQNTEAFF.

The chain joins TRBV15 to TRBJ2-7, with 8 bases matching TRBD2. This CDR3 region has 15 residues. Trimming removed 1 base from V and 3 bases from J; junction bases left unmatched: 5. CDR1 is LNHNV, CDR2 YYDKDF, per germline (reference sequence). DNA of the CDR3: TGTGCCACCAGCAGAGCGGGGGGGACGAACTACGAGCAGTACTTC. It encodes CATSRAGGTNYEQYF.

This clone was observed once. The chain carries TRBV2 and TRBJ2-3; 10 nucleotides line up with TRBD2. The V and J ends lost 5 bases and 3 bases, in that order; junction bases with no gene match: 2. The CDR3 is 14 residues long. Germline V gives CDR1 SNHLY, CDR2 FYNNEI. The CDR3 DNA reads as TGTGCCAGCAGTTCGGGACTAGCGACAGATACGCAGTATTTT. Translation: CASSSGLATDTQYF.

The chain carries TRBV2 and TRBJ1-3; maybe TRBD1 (6 bases). The CDR3 is made up of 15 amino acids. The V end was cut by 8 bases, the J end by 0 bases, with 14 bases between. Looked up from germline, CDR1 is SNHLY and CDR2 is FYNNEI. The CDR3 loop reads CASGRDIDSGNTIYF. The CDR3 region has the DNA TGTGCCAGCGGCCGGGACATTGACTCTGGAAACACCATATATTTT.

V is TRBV30 and J is TRBJ1-1; tentatively, D is TRBD1 (5 bases). Germline CDR1 is GTSNPN and CDR2 is SVGIG (reference sequence). The CDR3 runs to 15 residues. V gave up 0 bases and J gave up 6 bases, with 17 bases separating them. The CDR3: CAWSVSWGVLAEAFF. The CDR3 DNA is TGTGCCTGGAGTGTATCTTGGGGGGTACTCGCTGAAGCTTTCTTT.

In its sample, this clone was seen a few times. The rearrangement joins TRBV27 to TRBJ1-2; a possible D gene is TRBD1 (5 bases). V dropped 6 bases and J dropped 3 bases, with 14 bases sitting between them. Germline loops: CDR1 MNHEY, CDR2 SMNVEV (reference sequence). The CDR3 has 14 amino acids. CDR3 sequence: CASRSRGVDYGYTF. In DNA, the CDR3 is TGTGCCAGCAGGTCCCGGGGGGTAGACTATGGCTACACCTTC.

The J gene is TRBJ2-3, the V gene TRBV30; D perhaps matches TRBD2 (6 bases). The CDR3 totals 13 residues. Germline V gene data show CDR1 as GTSNPN and CDR2 as SVGIG (reference sequence). V lost 4 bases, J lost 1 base, and 9 bases lay in between. CDR3 nucleotides: TGTGCCTGGACGACGGGAGGCACAGATACGCAGTATTTT. The encoded protein is CAWTTGGTDTQYF.

The chain uses TRBV5-6 and TRBJ2-1; 13 nucleotides line up with TRBD2. The V gene end was trimmed by 4 bases and the J gene end by 6 bases; junction bases not matched to a gene: 7. This CDR3 spans 16 amino acids. Germline V gene data show CDR1 as SGHDT and CDR2 as YYEEEE. CDR3 protein: CASSNPGLAGLNEQFF. The CDR3 DNA follows: TGTGCCAGCAGCAACCCGGGACTAGCGGGACTCAATGAGCAGTTCTTC.

The V call is TRBV9, the J call TRBJ1-1; D is unresolved. The CDR3 has 16 amino acids. Trimming removed 0 bases from V and 7 bases from J, with 19 bases in between. Germline V gene sequence: CDR1 SGDLS, CDR2 YYNGEE. CDR3 region: CASSVESEGPASEAFF. The DNA for the CDR3 is TGTGCCAGCAGCGTAGAGAGTGAGGGCCCGGCGAGTGAAGCTTTCTTT.

The genes are TRBV28 and TRBJ2-7; 13 nucleotides match TRBD2. V lost 5 bases and J lost 3; bases outside the gene matches: 13. The CDR3 sequence is 18 residues long. CDR1 MDHEN and CDR2 SYDVKM come from the germline V gene. In DNA, the CDR3 is TGTGCCAGCAGTCCCGGGACTAGCGGGATTGGAAAACACTACGAGCAGTACTTC. Amino acid sequence: CASSPGTSGIGKHYEQYF.

The chain joins TRBV25-1 to TRBJ2-2; a weak D match, TRBD2 (6 bases). The CDR3 sequence is 15 residues long. Germline CDR1 and CDR2: MGHDK and SYGVNS. Between the trimmed V and J ends, which lost 7 bases and 4 bases, there was a span of 16 bases. Written as DNA, the CDR3 is TGTGCCAGCACCGGTCAGGGAGGCACCACCGGGGAGCTGTTTTTT. Translated, it gives CASTGQGGTTGELFF. Drawing the rest from reference TRBV25-1 and TRBJ2-2, the complete variable domain is EADIYQTPRYLVIGTGKKITLECSQTMGHDKMYWYQQDPGMELHLIHYSYGVNSTEKGDLSSESTVSRIRTEHFPLTLESARPSHTSQYLCASTGQGGTTGELFFGEGSRLTVL.

This chain connects TRBV10-3 to TRBJ2-1; TRBD2 aligns across 7 bases. This CDR3 contains 17 residues. J gave up 1 base and V 0 bases, and 6 bases lay outside the gene matches. Looked up from germline, CDR1 is ENHRY and CDR2 is SYGVKD. CDR3 nucleotides: TGTGCCATCAGTGAGTCGAGCGGGACCCGATCCTACAATGAGCAGTTCTTC. This codes for CAISESSGTRSYNEQFF.

The chain has TRBV3-1 (or the pseudogene TRBV3-2) and TRBJ2-3, with D tentatively TRBD2 (5 bases). Germline V gene sequence: CDR1 LGHDT, CDR2 YNNKEL (reference sequence). The CDR3 extends over 16 amino acids. V lost 0 bases and J lost 0, with 10 bases in between. The CDR3 protein is CASSQEGRTSTDTQYF. The CDR3 nucleotides read TGTGCCAGCAGCCAAGAGGGGAGAACTAGCACAGATACGCAGTATTTT.

This clone came up a few times. The V and J genes are TRBV15 and TRBJ1-2, with D unresolved. The CDR3 spans 17 residues. Looked up from germline, CDR1 is LNHNV and CDR2 is YYDKDF (reference sequence). V lost 0 bases and J 1 base, leaving 15 bases between the germline ends. DNA for the CDR3: TGTGCCACCAGCAGAGATAAGTGGGAGGGCCTTAACTATGGCTACACCTTC. Protein product: CATSRDKWEGLNYGYTF.

This clone showed up just a few times. The chain links TRBV6-5 to TRBJ2-7; 10 bases line up with TRBD1. V shed 6 bases and J 4 bases; nucleotides not matched to a gene: 6. Germline V gene lookup returns CDR1 MNHEY and CDR2 SVGAGI. CDR3 size: 14 residues. The CDR3 is CASRGPGQGYEQYF. CDR3 sequence (DNA): TGTGCCAGCAGGGGGCCGGGACAGGGGTACGAGCAGTACTTC.

The CDR3 sequence: CASSQESILGGYTF. CDR3 DNA sequence: TGCGCCAGCAGCCAAGAGTCAATTCTCGGGGGCTACACCTTC. The chain carries TRBV4-1 and TRBJ1-2; D unclear. The CDR3 has 14 amino acids. CDR1 and CDR2 (germline): MGHRA, YSYEKL. V was clipped by 0 bases and J by 8 bases, with 13 bases between them.

J is TRBJ2-5 and V is TRBV7-8, with TRBD2 matching 15 bases. The CDR3 is 17 residues long. Per the germline V gene, CDR1 is SGHVS and CDR2 is FQNEAQ. Trimming took 6 bases from V and 2 from J; bases not matched to a gene: 7. DNA of the CDR3: TGTGCCAGCAGGGGGACTAGCGGGGGGTTTCTACAAGAGACCCAGTACTTC. Translating gives CASRGTSGGFLQETQYF.

J is TRBJ1-2 and V is TRBV5-6; 7 bases agree with TRBD1. Trimming at V came to 3 bases and at J to 5 bases, leaving 19 bases not matched to a gene. CDR1 and CDR2 (germline): SGHDT, YYEEEE. CDR3 length equals 18 residues. The DNA for the CDR3 is TGTGCCAGCAGCTCCGCTAAACAGGGGCTCCCACCTAGTTATGGCTACACCTTC. This sequence encodes CASSSAKQGLPPSYGYTF.

The sample holds one count of this clone. The chain combines TRBV3-1 (or the pseudogene TRBV3-2) with TRBJ2-3; 9 bases map to TRBD2. The CDR3 is 17 residues long. The germline gives CDR1 LGHDT, CDR2 YNNKEL (reference sequence). The V and J ends lost 4 bases and 2 bases, in that order; junction bases with no gene match: 10. The CDR3, as DNA: TGTGCCAGCAGCCCAATAAGAGCGGGAGGCCACACAGATACGCAGTATTTT. Translating it yields CASSPIRAGGHTDTQYF.

The rearrangement joins TRBV9 to TRBJ1-6; D is undetermined. CDR3 length equals 14 residues. Germline V gene sequence: CDR1 SGDLS, CDR2 YYNGEE. The V end lost 0 bases, the J end lost 10 bases, and 11 bases lay between the germline ends. For the CDR3, the DNA is TGTGCCAGCAGCGTAGAAGTCCACGGGTCACCCCTCCACTTT. Translation gives CASSVEVHGSPLHF.

This sequence joins TRBV12-5 and TRBJ1-1; unclear D gene. Per germline, CDR1 LGHNT and CDR2 FRNRAP. Between the trimmed V and J ends, which lost 5 bases and 5 bases, there was a span of 6 bases. The CDR3 runs to 11 residues. The DNA for the CDR3 is TGTGCTAGTGGTCCCAATACTGAAGCTTTCTTT. This encodes CASGPNTEAFF.

This chain joins TRBV6-5 and TRBJ2-2; D remains ambiguous. V shed 0 bases and J shed 5 bases, with 10 bases lying between them. The CDR3 runs 15 residues. The germline V gene encodes CDR1 MNHEY and CDR2 SVGAGI. CDR3 DNA sequence: TGTGCCAGCAGTTACTCGTTTATCCGGACCGGGGAGCTGTTTTTT. Residues: CASSYSFIRTGELFF.